What follows are 6 T cell receptor beta chains derived from one specimen sequenced in a study of T cell responses to AZD1222 COVID-19 vaccine. Profiled with immunoSEQ multiplex PCR; TCRdb holds only in-frame clones, not every one. The sample lists 75,000 to 100,000 clones, more than 75% occurring once. The sequences come from peripheral blood, collected on day 0 of AZD1222 vaccination. The origin of the receptors is an adult in good health.

V gene TRBV20-1 combines with J gene TRBJ2-1; D is unresolved. This CDR3 is 14 amino acids long. The germline V gene has CDR1 DFQATT and CDR2 SNEGSKA (reference sequence). Trimming stripped 3 bases from V and 7 bases from J, with 16 bases between. CDR3: CSASIPAASNEQFF. CDR3 coding DNA: TGCAGTGCTAGTATCCCAGCAGCATCAAATGAGCAGTTCTTC.

The rearrangement joins TRBV15 to TRBJ2-1; D uncertain. V was pared by 0 bases and J by 10 bases, with 10 bases between. Germline CDR1 reads LNHNV; CDR2 reads YYDKDF (reference sequence). CDR3 length equals 13 residues. Here the CDR3 DNA reads TGTGCCACCAGCAGAGAATCTGGGTGGGAGCAGTTCTTC. Translated, it gives CATSRESGWEQFF.

This sequence joins TRBV5-4 and TRBJ2-5; D call uncertain. The CDR3 runs 14 residues. V lost 0 bases and J 1 base, leaving 7 bases between the germline ends. Germline-derived CDR1 and CDR2 are SGHNT and YYREEE (reference sequence). The CDR3 DNA reads TGTGCCAGCAGCTTGGGTCAAGCCCAAGAGACCCAGTACTTC. It is translated as CASSLGQAQETQYF.

This clone was recorded only once. V is TRBV7-9 and J is TRBJ2-3; 9 bases agree with TRBD1. The germline V gene has CDR1 SEHNR and CDR2 FQNEAQ (reference sequence). The CDR3 is made up of 18 amino acids. V was pared by 5 bases and J by 4 bases, with 16 bases of the junction left unmatched. The CDR3: CASSTPQGAFFAADTQYF. CDR3 nucleotides: TGTGCCAGCAGCACTCCACAGGGGGCGTTTTTTGCAGCAGATACGCAGTATTTT.

V usage is TRBV30 and J usage is TRBJ2-7, with 10 bases fitting TRBD1. The junction had 4 bases not matched to a gene; V was cut back by 3 bases and J by 2 bases. The CDR3 runs 14 residues. Germline V lookup: CDR1 GTSNPN, CDR2 SVGIG (reference sequence). The CDR3 nucleotides read TGTGCCTGGAGCGGGACAGGGGAACCCTACGAGCAGTACTTC. The encoded protein is CAWSGTGEPYEQYF.

A single count supports this clone. The V and J genes are TRBV30 and TRBJ2-7, with 7 bases matching TRBD1. The germline CDR1 and CDR2 sequences are GTSNPN and SVGIG (reference sequence). J was trimmed by 2 bases and V by 1 base; bases with no gene match: 2. This CDR3 has 13 amino acids. The CDR3 region is CAWSGQGPYEQYF. CDR3 bases: TGTGCCTGGAGTGGACAGGGCCCCTACGAGCAGTACTTC.